Listed here are 12 T cell receptor beta chains from one sample, sequenced in a study of shared clonotypes between healthy human individuals. Profiled with immunoSEQ multiplex PCR; TCRdb holds only in-frame clones, not every one. The table lists under 600,000 clones, around 97% of them singletons. The sequenced material came from naive CD4+ T cells sorted from blood. Subset reported: CD45RA+ positively selected. These receptors came from a young woman in good health.

The V and J genes are TRBV4-2 and TRBJ2-7; no firm D call. The CDR3 loop spans 15 amino acids. The V end was cut by 1 base, the J end by 6 bases, with 16 bases between. Looked up from germline, CDR1 is LGHNA and CDR2 is YNFKEQ. This CDR3 is CASSQAPDLATEQYF. The CDR3, as DNA: TGTGCCAGCAGCCAAGCCCCAGATTTAGCTACCGAGCAGTACTTC.

With respect to this clone: A junction end diverges from the germline sequence, so it may reflect a read error. The chain is built from TRBV14 and TRBJ2-3, with D perhaps matching TRBD2 (6 bases). CDR1 and CDR2 (germline): SGHDN, FVKESK. The CDR3 is made up of 16 amino acids. CDR3: CASGQVFGSFADTQYF. DNA for the CDR3: TGTGCCAGCGGCCAAGTCTTCGGGAGTTTTGCAGATACGCAGTATTTT.

The chain couples TRBV7-2 to TRBJ2-1, with no clear D. The CDR3 totals 16 residues. Germline V gene lookup returns CDR1 SGHTA and CDR2 FQGNSA. Deletions cut 1 base from V and 6 bases from J, with 16 bases between. The CDR3 loop reads CASSLGVSLRRNEQFF. As DNA, the CDR3 is TGTGCCAGCAGCTTAGGCGTCTCCCTACGGCGCAATGAGCAGTTCTTC.

The J gene is TRBJ2-4, the V gene TRBV28; D not resolved. The V end lost 6 bases, the J end lost 1 base, and 7 bases lay between the germline ends. CDR1 MDHEN and CDR2 SYDVKM come from the germline V gene. This CDR3 comprises 13 residues. Here the CDR3 reads CASRLGAKNIQYF. The CDR3 DNA reads TGTGCCAGCAGGTTGGGGGCCAAAAACATTCAGTACTTC.

The gene calls are TRBV28 and TRBJ2-1; D gene ambiguous. The germline V and J ends were trimmed by 6 bases and 10 bases, with 10 bases remaining between them. The CDR3 sequence is 11 residues long. Germline V CDR1 and CDR2: MDHEN, SYDVKM. The chain's CDR3 is CASRHQGEQFF. CDR3 DNA: TGTGCCAGCAGACACCAAGGCGAGCAGTTCTTC.

The chain uses TRBV5-1 and TRBJ2-6; 8 nucleotides match TRBD1. The CDR3 has 17 amino acids. V was pared by 4 bases and J by 0 bases, with 6 bases of the junction left unmatched. Per germline, CDR1 SGHRS and CDR2 YFSETQ. CDR3: CASSPRTGNSGANVLTF. CDR3 DNA: TGCGCCAGCAGCCCGCGGACAGGGAACTCTGGGGCCAACGTCCTGACTTTC.

The rearrangement uses TRBV18 and TRBJ2-7; no definite D call. V was clipped by 1 base and J by 0 bases, with 7 bases between them. Germline lookup yields CDR1 KGHSH and CDR2 LQKENI. The CDR3 covers 14 residues. The CDR3 bases are TGTGCCAGCTCACCACTTTCGAGCTCCTACGAGCAGTACTTC. Protein product: CASSPLSSSYEQYF.

This chain connects TRBV27 to TRBJ2-3; the match to TRBD1 covers 8 bases. CDR1 and CDR2 (germline): MNHEY, SMNVEV (reference sequence). This CDR3 region has 15 residues. V lost 8 bases, J lost 10 bases, and 17 bases stayed unmatched. The DNA of the CDR3 is TGTGCCAGCGGCCATCCGGGACAGGCGCCCTTGTCGCAGTATTTT. Its protein is CASGHPGQAPLSQYF.

The chain joins TRBV15 to TRBJ2-7; D perhaps matches TRBD2 (6 bases). With 6 bases removed from V and 3 bases from J, the gap between germline ends came to 12 bases. The length of the CDR3 is 13 residues. From germline, CDR1 is LNHNV and CDR2 YYDKDF (reference sequence). The CDR3, as DNA: TGTGCCACCAGTGCGGGGACGTACTACGAGCAGTACTTC. Residues: CATSAGTYYEQYF.

This clone was picked up one time. This chain links TRBV19 with TRBJ2-1, with D uncertain. Germline CDR1 LNHDA, CDR2 SQIVND (reference sequence). This CDR3 contains 16 residues. Trimming stripped 6 bases from V and 8 bases from J, with 23 bases between. This CDR3 is CASRGPTERALYEQFF. CDR3 nucleotides: TGTGCCAGTAGGGGTCCCACGGAACGCGCCTTGTATGAGCAGTTCTTC.

This rearrangement joins TRBV13 to TRBJ2-7; D is ambiguous. The CDR3 is 14 residues long. Between the trimmed V and J ends, which lost 6 bases and 0 bases, there was a span of 12 bases. Germline V gene data show CDR1 as PRHDT and CDR2 as FYEKMQ (reference sequence). The CDR3 DNA sequence: TGTGCCAGCAGTCGAAGATTAGACTCCTACGAGCAGTACTTC. This sequence encodes CASSRRLDSYEQYF. The whole variable domain, filled in from reference TRBV13 and TRBJ2-7, reads AAGVIQSPRHLIKEKRETATLKCYPIPRHDTVYWYQQGPGQDPQFLISFYEKMQSDKGSIPDRFSAQQFSDYHSELNMSSLELGDSALYFCASSRRLDSYEQYFGPGTRLTVT.

This chain links TRBV5-1 with TRBJ2-3, with D maybe TRBD1 (5 bases). The CDR3 totals 16 residues. Germline loops: CDR1 SGHRS, CDR2 YFSETQ. Trimming took off 2 bases at V and 2 bases at J, with 15 bases between the two ends. The CDR3, as DNA: TGCGCCAGCAGCTTAAAGACAGACGACCACACAGATACGCAGTATTTT. Translating it yields CASSLKTDDHTDTQYF. Using reference TRBV5-1 and TRBJ2-3 for the parts outside the CDR3, the full variable domain is KAGVTQTPRYLIKTRGQQVTLSCSPISGHRSVSWYQQTPGQGLQFLFEYFSETQRNKGNFPGRFSGRQFSNSRSEMNVSTLELGDSALYLCASSLKTDDHTDTQYFGPGTRLTVL.